The TCR beta chain described here comes from a study of T cells after yellow fever vaccination. V was cut by 2 bases and J by 2 bases, with 12 bases left in between. This CDR3 is built from 15 residues. Germline CDR1 and CDR2: MGHRA and YSYEKL. TCRdb used MiXCR to reprocess the 5' RACE reads, holding one entry per CDR3 protein. The data show a few hundred thousand distinct CDR3 sequences, 3% to 4.5% seen once. Broader study findings: Few clonotypes appeared in both CD4 and CD8 compartments.

The sample holds many counts of this clonotype. The antigen remains undetermined. The receptor comes from a man younger than 35 who received the YFV17D yellow fever vaccine. Sequencing was performed on PBMCs, taken on the day of the yellow fever booster vaccination. The chain carries TRBV4-1 and TRBJ2-5; possibly TRBD1 for D (6 bases). The chain's CDR3 is CASSQIGQKQETQYF. CDR3 bases: TGCGCCAGCAGCCAAATCGGACAGAAGCAAGAGACCCAGTACTTC.